The sequence of this TCR beta chain was determined in a study of OX40 agonist ivuxolimab in advanced cancers. Study overall: In this trial design, patients received ivuxolimab intravenously at 0.01 to 10 mg/kg every 2 weeks. Subjects had a mean age of around 60 years, with a range of 23 to 79; roughly 80% were male.

Trimming pared 5 bases from V and 0 bases from J, leaving 14 bases between. The CDR3 totals 16 residues. Germline V CDR1 and CDR2: SGHTA, FQGTGA. Produced via immunoSEQ multiplex PCR; TCRdb's table is partial and in-frame only. The data hold approximately 57,000 clones, with roughly 88% observed a single time. This TCR was recovered from an adult with an advanced solid tumor such as melanoma, head and neck, liver or kidney cancer. The input for sequencing was CD4+ or CD8+ T cells sorted from blood, taken in a trial of the OX40 agonist ivuxolimab. The J gene is TRBJ1-5, the V gene TRBV7-3, with a weak D call TRBD1 (5 bases). CDR3 nucleotide sequence: TGTGCCAGCAGCCCCTGGGACTTATATAGCAATCAGCCCCAGCATTTT. It specifies CASSPWDLYSNQPQHF.